These 25 T cell receptor beta chains came from one sample sequenced in a study of spatial heterogeneity in lung cancer. Sample time point: sample taken at primary tumor resection. Study results and caveats: Counts of expanded intratumoral alpha and beta TCRs tracked tumor mutation counts.

TCRdb reanalysed the 5' RACE reads using MiXCR and keeps one entry per CDR3 protein. The data contain thousands of distinct CDR3 sequences, roughly 31% of them singletons. These TCRs' antigens remain unknown. The sequencing here drew on lung tumor tissue, taken at surgery. The source is a male donor with early-stage non-small cell lung cancer.

On this clonotype itself: A much larger clone lies a single base off, so this may be a read error. The chain has TRBV4-1 and TRBJ1-5; 9 bases are shared with TRBD1. CDR3 length: 16 residues. Germline trimming cut 1 base from V and 9 bases from J; bases unmatched to any gene: 10. The germline gives CDR1 MGHRA, CDR2 YSYEKL. DNA for the CDR3: TGCGCCAGCAGCCAAGCTACCGGGACAGGGAGGCGGCCCCAGCATTTT. It is translated as CASSQATGTGRRPQHF.

This clonotype was counted a few times. This chain links TRBV19 with TRBJ2-1; 7 bases align to TRBD2. This CDR3 comprises 15 residues. The junction had 3 bases not matched to a gene; V was cut back by 2 bases and J by 2 bases. CDR1 and CDR2 (germline): LNHDA, SQIVND (reference sequence). This CDR3 reads CASSILAVTYNEQFF. The CDR3 DNA follows: TGTGCCAGTAGTATACTAGCGGTTACCTACAATGAGCAGTTCTTC. Drawing the rest from reference TRBV19 and TRBJ2-1, the complete variable domain is DGGITQSPKYLFRKEGQNVTLSCEQNLNHDAMYWYRQDPGQGLRLIYYSQIVNDFQKGDIAEGYSVSREKKESFPLTVTSAQKNPTAFYLCASSILAVTYNEQFFGPGTRLTVL.

V gene TRBV12-3 or TRBV12-4 combines with J gene TRBJ1-2, with D hard to call. The CDR3 totals 14 residues. V was pared by 1 base and J by 2 bases, with 8 bases between. CDR3 in DNA: TGTGCCAGCAGTTTAGGACAAACAAACTATGGCTACACCTTC. Its translation: CASSLGQTNYGYTF.

This clonotype was observed at least ten times. This rearrangement joins TRBV6-5 to TRBJ2-7; unclear D gene. The CDR3 contains 13 residues. Trimming removed 4 bases at V and 1 base at J, with 8 bases between. Germline V gene sequence: CDR1 MNHEY, CDR2 SVGAGI. CDR3 in amino acids: CASSSVGSYEQYF. The DNA of the CDR3 is TGTGCCAGCAGTTCCGTGGGGTCCTACGAGCAGTACTTC.

CDR3 DNA sequence: TGTGCCAGCAGCGAGGTCTTGGCCGGGGAGCTGTTTTTT. Translating gives CASSEVLAGELFF. The rearrangement links TRBV7-2 to TRBJ2-2; no clear D. Deletions cut 5 bases from V and 6 bases from J, with 10 bases between. CDR3 size: 13 residues. Germline CDR1 and CDR2: SGHTA and FQGNSA.

In its sample, this clonotype is medium-sized. The V and J genes are TRBV27 and TRBJ1-5; D is unresolved. V lost 3 bases to trimming and J lost 1 base, with 10 bases between them. CDR3 length: 15 amino acids. Germline CDR1 MNHEY, CDR2 SMNVEV (reference sequence). CDR3 nucleotides: TGTGCCAGCAGTTTGACTCCTCAAAGCAATCAGCCCCAGCATTTT. Residues: CASSLTPQSNQPQHF.

This clonotype is medium-sized (0.01 to 0.1%). The chain joins TRBV18 to TRBJ1-2; D is unresolved. The CDR3 covers 13 residues. Germline V gene sequence: CDR1 KGHSH, CDR2 LQKENI. V shed 1 base and J shed 4 bases, with 7 bases lying between them. CDR3 protein: CASSPRETYGYTF. The CDR3, as DNA: TGTGCCAGCTCACCACGGGAGACCTATGGCTACACCTTC.

This clonotype has only a few counts. The gene calls are TRBV3-1 and TRBJ1-2, with TRBD1 matching 10 bases. The CDR3 extends over 13 amino acids. Germline CDR1 is LGHDT and CDR2 is YNNKEL (reference sequence). V trimming: 1 base; J trimming: 8 bases; junction bases outside the gene matches: 1. The CDR3 spells CASSQGTGGGYTF. Written as DNA, the CDR3 is TGTGCCAGCAGCCAAGGGACAGGGGGAGGCTACACCTTC.

This clonotype is categorized as medium-sized (0.01 to 0.1%). The chain carries TRBV5-1 and TRBJ2-1; TRBD2 agrees at 9 bases. After removal of 6 bases from V and 0 bases from J, the junction contained 4 bases not matched to a gene. This CDR3 is 15 amino acids long. Germline CDR1 and CDR2: SGHRS and YFSETQ. The CDR3 loop reads CASTLAGSSYNEQFF. CDR3 in DNA: TGCGCCAGCACCCTAGCGGGGAGCTCCTACAATGAGCAGTTCTTC.

In its sample, this clonotype is medium-sized. J is TRBJ2-3 and V is TRBV11-2; D possibly corresponds to TRBD2 (6 bases). The CDR3 is 15 residues long. In germline, CDR1 is SGHAT, CDR2 FQNNGV. V was shortened by 2 bases and J by 5 bases, with 14 bases between the two germline ends. The CDR3 loop is CASSLTTGRGDTQYF. CDR3 DNA: TGTGCCAGCAGCTTAACTACCGGGAGAGGAGATACGCAGTATTTT.

This chain uses TRBV20-1 with TRBJ1-2, with 7 bases fitting TRBD1. Germline assignment: CDR1 DFQATT and CDR2 SNEGSKA (reference sequence). With 6 bases clipped from V and 4 bases from J, the junction kept 8 bases outside the gene matches. The CDR3 loop spans 13 amino acids. This chain's CDR3 is CSARDRTTYGYTF. The CDR3 DNA reads as TGCAGTGCAAGGGACAGAACTACCTATGGCTACACCTTC.

This clonotype has more than one count but fewer than ten. The chain recombines TRBV5-1 with TRBJ2-6, with a tentative D call TRBD2 (5 bases). CDR3 size: 17 residues. Looked up from germline, CDR1 is SGHRS and CDR2 is YFSETQ. Trimming took 0 bases from V and 0 from J, leaving 10 bases between them. The DNA of the CDR3 is TGCGCCAGCAGCTTGGCAGGACTGAACTCTGGGGCCAACGTCCTGACTTTC. Residues: CASSLAGLNSGANVLTF.

By frequency in the sample, this clonotype is medium-sized (0.01 to 0.1%). The rearrangement joins TRBV7-3 to TRBJ2-7; 10 bases match TRBD1. V trimming: 5 bases; J trimming: 2 bases; junction bases outside the gene matches: 6. The CDR3 consists of 15 residues. Germline lookup yields CDR1 SGHTA and CDR2 FQGTGA. For the CDR3, the DNA is TGTGCCAGCAGCCCCGGGACAGGGGCTACCTACGAGCAGTACTTC. Amino acids: CASSPGTGATYEQYF. The variable domain in full, with the rest retrieved from reference TRBV7-3 and TRBJ2-7, is GAGVSQTPSNKVTEKGKYVELRCDPISGHTALYWYRQSLGQGPEFLIYFQGTGAADDSGLPNDRFFAVRPEGSVSTLKIQRTERGDSAVYLCASSPGTGATYEQYFGPGTRLTVT.

This clonotype qualifies as medium-sized. V is TRBV6-2 or TRBV6-3 and J is TRBJ1-1, with no clear D. The CDR3 is 13 residues long. V lost 5 bases, J lost 8 bases, and 15 bases lay in between. Looked up from germline, CDR1 is MNHEY and CDR2 is SVGEGT. The CDR3 reads CASSPQRTFEAFF. The CDR3 DNA sequence: TGTGCCAGCAGTCCTCAGAGGACCTTCGAAGCTTTCTTT.

By frequency in the sample, this clonotype is medium-sized. J is TRBJ2-7 and V is TRBV29-1, with no clear D. The CDR3 is made up of 12 amino acids. Deletions cut 5 bases from V and 2 bases from J, with 10 bases between. Germline-derived CDR1 and CDR2 are SQVTM and ANQGSEA. Here the CDR3 DNA reads TGCAGCGTTAACACGGACCCCTACGAGCAGTACTTC. This gives the protein CSVNTDPYEQYF.

The chain is built from TRBV7-2 and TRBJ2-7, with TRBD1 matching over 9 bases. V trimming: 5 bases; J trimming: 3 bases; junction bases outside the gene matches: 5. The CDR3 sequence is 14 residues long. Looked up from germline, CDR1 is SGHTA and CDR2 is FQGNSA. The CDR3 DNA follows: TGTGCCAGCAGCAGGGACAGGGTGAACTACGAGCAGTACTTC. As protein: CASSRDRVNYEQYF.

This clonotype has more than one count but fewer than ten. The rearrangement uses TRBV3-1 and TRBJ1-3; 8 bases fit TRBD1. Germline V lookup: CDR1 LGHDT, CDR2 YNNKEL (reference sequence). The CDR3 spans 17 residues. After removal of 1 base from V and 1 base from J, the junction contained 6 bases not matched to a gene. CDR3 in amino acids: CASSQGTGPNSGNTIYF. The CDR3 DNA reads TGTGCCAGCAGCCAAGGGACAGGGCCAAATTCTGGAAACACCATATATTTT.

This clonotype was found many times. The chain joins TRBV7-2 to TRBJ1-6, with TRBD1 as a possible D gene (5 bases). In germline, CDR1 is SGHTA, CDR2 FQGNSA. The germline V and J ends were trimmed by 3 bases and 6 bases, with 9 bases remaining between them. The length of the CDR3 is 14 residues. Written as DNA, the CDR3 is TGTGCCAGCAGCTTGGGCAGGGTTAATTCACCCCTCCACTTT. It codes for CASSLGRVNSPLHF. The full variable domain, with the rest looked up from reference TRBV7-2 and TRBJ1-6, is GAGVSQSPSNKVTEKGKDVELRCDPISGHTALYWYRQSLGQGLEFLIYFQGNSAPDKSGLPSDRFSAERTGGSVSTLTIQRTQQEDSAVYLCASSLGRVNSPLHFGNGTRLTVT.

This clonotype is categorized as medium-sized (0.01 to 0.1%). The V gene is TRBV7-2, the J gene TRBJ1-4; D unresolved. The germline V gene has CDR1 SGHTA and CDR2 FQGNSA. The CDR3 consists of 14 residues. The V gene lost 5 bases and the J gene lost 6 bases, with 13 bases spanning the gap. CDR3 nucleotides: TGTGCCAGCAGCCCGCCAGTACAGCATGAAAAACTGTTTTTT. This codes for CASSPPVQHEKLFF.

The rearrangement links TRBV19 to TRBJ1-5, with D uncertain. Per the germline V gene, CDR1 is LNHDA and CDR2 is SQIVND (reference sequence). V dropped 7 bases and J dropped 5 bases, with 15 bases sitting between them. The CDR3 sequence is 14 residues long. This chain's CDR3 is CASNGGLEHQPQHF. The CDR3, as DNA: TGTGCCAGTAACGGAGGACTAGAACATCAGCCCCAGCATTTT.

By its share, this clonotype is large. V usage is TRBV28 and J usage is TRBJ2-2, with TRBD2 as a possible D gene (5 bases). This CDR3 has 15 residues. Germline CDR1 MDHEN, CDR2 SYDVKM. V gave up 0 bases and J gave up 1 base, with 6 bases separating them. CDR3 in DNA: TGTGCCAGCAGTTTATGGGCGGGGAACACCGGGGAGCTGTTTTTT. It translates to CASSLWAGNTGELFF.

The chain has TRBV19 and TRBJ2-1, with TRBD2 identical over 9 bases. J gave up 6 bases and V 7 bases, and 7 bases lay outside the gene matches. Germline V gene sequence: CDR1 LNHDA, CDR2 SQIVND (reference sequence). The CDR3 has 14 amino acids. CDR3 amino acids: CASNQRGEPNEQFF. CDR3 DNA: TGTGCCAGTAATCAGCGGGGGGAACCCAATGAGCAGTTCTTC. The complete variable domain, with remaining parts taken from reference TRBV19 and TRBJ2-1, reads DGGITQSPKYLFRKEGQNVTLSCEQNLNHDAMYWYRQDPGQGLRLIYYSQIVNDFQKGDIAEGYSVSREKKESFPLTVTSAQKNPTAFYLCASNQRGEPNEQFFGPGTRLTVL.

By sample share, this clonotype is medium-sized. A junction boundary mismatches the germline segment, possibly from a read error. V is TRBV11-2 and J is TRBJ2-3, with D maybe TRBD2 (5 bases). There are 17 residues in the CDR3. The V gene's germline CDR1 is SGHAT and CDR2 FQNNGV. In DNA, the CDR3 is TGTGCCAGCAGCAACCCGTCTTCGAGGGCTAGCAGAGATACGCAGTATTTT. It encodes CASSNPSSRASRDTQYF.

This clonotype is medium-sized. This sequence joins TRBV4-2 and TRBJ2-2; 8 positions agree with TRBD2. V shed 0 bases and J 5 bases; nucleotides not matched to a gene: 14. Per germline, CDR1 LGHNA and CDR2 YNFKEQ. CDR3 size: 19 residues. The CDR3 nucleotides are TGTGCCAGCAGCCAAGAGATCCCAGCGGGGGCCCTGAGGACCGGGGAGCTGTTTTTT. Translating it yields CASSQEIPAGALRTGELFF.

By frequency in the sample, this clonotype is medium-sized. V gene TRBV9 combines with J gene TRBJ1-2; a possible D gene is TRBD1 (6 bases). Germline V gene data show CDR1 as SGDLS and CDR2 as YYNGEE. V shed 4 bases and J shed 3 bases, with 7 bases lying between them. CDR3 size: 12 residues. The CDR3 sequence is CASSHRDYGYTF. The CDR3, as DNA: TGTGCCAGCAGCCACAGGGACTATGGCTACACCTTC.